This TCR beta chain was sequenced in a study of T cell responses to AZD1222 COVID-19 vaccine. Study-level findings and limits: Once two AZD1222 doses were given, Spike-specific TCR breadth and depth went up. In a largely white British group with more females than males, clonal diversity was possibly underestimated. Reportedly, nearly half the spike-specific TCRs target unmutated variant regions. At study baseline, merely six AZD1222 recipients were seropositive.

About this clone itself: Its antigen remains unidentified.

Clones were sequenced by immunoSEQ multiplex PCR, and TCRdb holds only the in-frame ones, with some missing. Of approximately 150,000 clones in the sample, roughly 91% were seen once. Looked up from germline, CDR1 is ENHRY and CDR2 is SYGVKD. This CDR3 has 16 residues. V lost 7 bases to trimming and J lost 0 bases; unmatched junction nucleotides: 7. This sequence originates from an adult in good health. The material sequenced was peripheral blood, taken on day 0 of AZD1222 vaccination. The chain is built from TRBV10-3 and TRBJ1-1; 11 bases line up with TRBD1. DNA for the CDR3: TGTGCCATCAAGCCTGGACAGGGGGCCATGAACACTGAAGCTTTCTTT. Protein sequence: CAIKPGQGAMNTEAFF.